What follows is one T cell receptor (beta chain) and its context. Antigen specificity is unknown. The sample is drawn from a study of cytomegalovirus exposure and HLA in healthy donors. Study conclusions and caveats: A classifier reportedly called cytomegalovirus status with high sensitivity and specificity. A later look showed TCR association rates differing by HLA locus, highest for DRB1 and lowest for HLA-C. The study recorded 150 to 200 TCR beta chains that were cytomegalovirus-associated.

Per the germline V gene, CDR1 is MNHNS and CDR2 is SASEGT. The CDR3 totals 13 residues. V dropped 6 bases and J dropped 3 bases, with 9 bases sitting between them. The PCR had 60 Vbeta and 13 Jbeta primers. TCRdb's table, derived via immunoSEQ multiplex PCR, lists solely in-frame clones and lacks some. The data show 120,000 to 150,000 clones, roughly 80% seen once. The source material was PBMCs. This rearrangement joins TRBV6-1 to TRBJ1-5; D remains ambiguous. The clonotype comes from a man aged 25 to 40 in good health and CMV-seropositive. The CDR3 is CASRLEVNQPQHF. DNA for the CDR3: TGTGCCAGCAGACTAGAGGTCAATCAGCCCCAGCATTTT.